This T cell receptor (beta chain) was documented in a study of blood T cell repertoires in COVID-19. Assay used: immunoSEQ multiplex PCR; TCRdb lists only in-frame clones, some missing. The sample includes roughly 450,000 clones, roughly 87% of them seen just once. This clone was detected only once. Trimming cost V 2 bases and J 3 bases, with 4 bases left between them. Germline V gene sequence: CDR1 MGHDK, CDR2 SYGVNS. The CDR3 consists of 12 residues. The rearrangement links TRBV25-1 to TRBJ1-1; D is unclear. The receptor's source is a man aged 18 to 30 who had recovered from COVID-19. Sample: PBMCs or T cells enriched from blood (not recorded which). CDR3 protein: CASSERDTEAFF. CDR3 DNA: TGTGCCAGCAGTGAACGAGACACTGAAGCTTTCTTT.